This T cell receptor (beta chain) was captured by sequencing in a study of OX40 agonist ivuxolimab in advanced cancers. Turning to the study itself: A partial response was reached by three patients: one with hepatocellular carcinoma and two with cutaneous melanoma. Broader study findings: At doses 0.1 to 3.0 mg/kg, CD4+ and CD8+ clones expanded.

There are 11 residues in the CDR3. Between the trimmed V and J ends, which lost 6 bases and 8 bases, there was a span of 10 bases. CDR1 and CDR2 (germline): SNHLY, FYNNEI. A note on this clone: What it binds is unknown.

Profiling relied on immunoSEQ multiplex PCR, and the TCRdb table lists in-frame clones only, not all of them. The table has approximately 60,000 clones, approximately 85% seen once. The chain is built from TRBV2 and TRBJ1-1; weak D call: TRBD1 (6 bases). The receptor comes from an adult with an advanced solid tumor such as melanoma, head and neck, liver or kidney cancer. The sample in question was CD4+ or CD8+ T cells sorted from blood, obtained in a trial of the OX40 agonist ivuxolimab. The CDR3 DNA follows: TGTGCCAGCAGCCGGACAGCCGAAGCTTTCTTT. Amino acid sequence: CASSRTAEAFF.